This record concerns one T cell receptor beta chain sequence. Trimming shortened V by 2 bases and J by 4 bases, and 15 bases separated the two germline ends. Looked up from germline, CDR1 is SGHKS and CDR2 is YYEKEE (reference sequence). CDR3 length: 16 amino acids. In the original workflow: Estimation of nucleated cell counts relied on the amplification of reference gene primers. Assay used: immunoSEQ multiplex PCR; TCRdb lists only in-frame clones, some missing. V and J calls and clone size are given by that table; D and trimming were obtained from the DNA. The top ten hold 1.8% of the sample, which has a few hundred thousand clones, approximately 88% seen once. Residents of about 25 US areas, aged roughly 18 to 90 years, made up the participants. This sample is part of a study of blood T cell repertoires in COVID-19. Turning to the study itself: The samples span acute and convalescent COVID-19 from the United States, Italy and Spain. PBMCs, B-cell-depleted T cells, or T cells provided the cDNA or gDNA that made up the material.

The receptor comes from a middle-aged woman who had recovered from COVID-19. Sequenced input: PBMCs or T cells enriched from blood (not recorded which). V is TRBV5-5 and J is TRBJ2-2; tentatively, D is TRBD1 (5 bases). CDR3: CASSLKGVAVTGELFF. For the CDR3, the DNA is TGTGCCAGCAGCTTAAAAGGGGTAGCTGTCACCGGGGAGCTGTTTTTT.